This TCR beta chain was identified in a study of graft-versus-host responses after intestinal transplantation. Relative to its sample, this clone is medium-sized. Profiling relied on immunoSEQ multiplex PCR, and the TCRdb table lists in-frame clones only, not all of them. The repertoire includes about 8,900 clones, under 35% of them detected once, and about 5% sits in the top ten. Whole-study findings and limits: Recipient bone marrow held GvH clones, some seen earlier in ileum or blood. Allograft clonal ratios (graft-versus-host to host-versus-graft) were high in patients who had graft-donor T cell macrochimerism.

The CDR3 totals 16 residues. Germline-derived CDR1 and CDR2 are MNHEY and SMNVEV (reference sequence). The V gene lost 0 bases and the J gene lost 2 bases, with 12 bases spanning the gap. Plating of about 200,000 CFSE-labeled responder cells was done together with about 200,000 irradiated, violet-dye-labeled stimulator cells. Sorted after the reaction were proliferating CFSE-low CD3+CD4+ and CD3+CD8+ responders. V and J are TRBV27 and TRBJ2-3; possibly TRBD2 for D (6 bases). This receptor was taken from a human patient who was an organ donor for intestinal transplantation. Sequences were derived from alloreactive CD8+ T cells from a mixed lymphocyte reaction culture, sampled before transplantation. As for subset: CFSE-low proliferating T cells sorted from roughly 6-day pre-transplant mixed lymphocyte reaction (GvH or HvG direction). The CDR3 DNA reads TGTGCCAGCAGTTTATCGGCGGGGATCCACACAGATACGCAGTATTTT. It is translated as CASSLSAGIHTDTQYF.